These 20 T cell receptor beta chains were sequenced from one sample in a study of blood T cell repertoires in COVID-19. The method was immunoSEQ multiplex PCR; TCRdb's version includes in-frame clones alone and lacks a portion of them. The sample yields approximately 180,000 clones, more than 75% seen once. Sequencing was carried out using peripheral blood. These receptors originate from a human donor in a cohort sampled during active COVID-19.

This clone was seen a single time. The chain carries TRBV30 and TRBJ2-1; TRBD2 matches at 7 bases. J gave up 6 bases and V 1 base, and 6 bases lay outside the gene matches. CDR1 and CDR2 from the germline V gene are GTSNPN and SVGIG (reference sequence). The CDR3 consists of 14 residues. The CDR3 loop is CAWSAGRRTNEQFF. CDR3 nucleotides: TGTGCCTGGAGTGCCGGGAGGCGGACCAATGAGCAGTTCTTC.

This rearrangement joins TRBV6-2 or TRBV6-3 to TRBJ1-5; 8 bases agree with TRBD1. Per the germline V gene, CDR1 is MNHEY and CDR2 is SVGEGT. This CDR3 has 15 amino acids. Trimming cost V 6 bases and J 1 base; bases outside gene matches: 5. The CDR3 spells CASSRNRGSNQPQHF. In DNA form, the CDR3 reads TGTGCCAGCAGCCGAAACAGGGGGAGCAATCAGCCCCAGCATTTT.

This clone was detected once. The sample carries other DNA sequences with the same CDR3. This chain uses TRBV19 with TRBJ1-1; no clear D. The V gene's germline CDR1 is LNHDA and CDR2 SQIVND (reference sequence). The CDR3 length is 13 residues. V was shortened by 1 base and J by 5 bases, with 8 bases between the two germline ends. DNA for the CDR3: TGTGCCAGTAGTATAGGTCGGGGAACTGAAGCTTTCTTT. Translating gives CASSIGRGTEAFF.

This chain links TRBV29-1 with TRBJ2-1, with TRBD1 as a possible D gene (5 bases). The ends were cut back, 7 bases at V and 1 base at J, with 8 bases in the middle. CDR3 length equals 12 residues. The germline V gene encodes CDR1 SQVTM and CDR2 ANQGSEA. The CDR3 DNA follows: TGCAGCGCCCCAGGGTCCTACAATGAGCAGTTCTTC. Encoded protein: CSAPGSYNEQFF.

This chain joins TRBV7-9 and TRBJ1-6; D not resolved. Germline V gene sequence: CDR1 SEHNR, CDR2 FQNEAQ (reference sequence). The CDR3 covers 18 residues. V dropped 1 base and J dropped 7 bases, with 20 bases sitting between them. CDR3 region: CASSLDSWSGLANSPLHF. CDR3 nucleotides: TGTGCCAGCAGCTTAGATTCGTGGAGTGGGTTGGCGAATTCACCCCTCCACTTT.

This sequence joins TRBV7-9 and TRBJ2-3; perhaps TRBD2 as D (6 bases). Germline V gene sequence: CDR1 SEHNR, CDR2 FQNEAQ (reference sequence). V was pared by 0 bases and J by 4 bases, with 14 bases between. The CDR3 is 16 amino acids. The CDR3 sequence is CASSLASGQPADTQYF. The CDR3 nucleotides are TGTGCCAGCAGCTTAGCTAGCGGACAACCCGCAGATACGCAGTATTTT.

The CDR3 bases are TGTGCCAGTAGTAACCCGGGACAGATCGTTCGGCCCCAGCATTTT. It is translated as CASSNPGQIVRPQHF. The chain has TRBV19 and TRBJ1-5; TRBD1 agrees at 7 bases. Germline V lookup: CDR1 LNHDA, CDR2 SQIVND (reference sequence). The CDR3 has 15 amino acids. V lost 4 bases to trimming and J lost 9 bases; unmatched junction nucleotides: 12.

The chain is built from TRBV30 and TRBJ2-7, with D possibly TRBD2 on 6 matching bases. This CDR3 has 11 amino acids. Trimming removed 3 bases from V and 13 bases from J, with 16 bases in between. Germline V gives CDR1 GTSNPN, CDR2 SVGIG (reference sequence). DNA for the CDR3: TGTGCCTGGAGGAACGGGGGAGAAAAATACTTC. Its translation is CAWRNGGEKYF.

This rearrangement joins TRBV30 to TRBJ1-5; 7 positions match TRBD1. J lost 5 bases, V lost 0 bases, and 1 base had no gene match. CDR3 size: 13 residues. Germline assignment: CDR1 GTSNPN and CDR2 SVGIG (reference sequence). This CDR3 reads CAWSVGTDQPQHF. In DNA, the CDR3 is TGTGCCTGGAGTGTAGGGACAGATCAGCCCCAGCATTTT.

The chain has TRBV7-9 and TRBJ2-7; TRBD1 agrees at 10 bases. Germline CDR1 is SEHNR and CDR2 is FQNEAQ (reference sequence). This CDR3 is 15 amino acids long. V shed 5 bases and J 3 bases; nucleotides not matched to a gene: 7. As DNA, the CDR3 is TGTGCCAGCAGCCCCCGACAGGGGGCGATCTACGAGCAGTACTTC. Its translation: CASSPRQGAIYEQYF.

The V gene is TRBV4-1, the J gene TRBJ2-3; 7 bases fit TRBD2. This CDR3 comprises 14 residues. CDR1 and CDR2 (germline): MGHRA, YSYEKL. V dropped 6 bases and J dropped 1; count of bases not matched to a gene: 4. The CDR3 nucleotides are TGCGCCAGCAGTCGCCTAGCGGGCACAGATACGCAGTATTTT. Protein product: CASSRLAGTDTQYF.

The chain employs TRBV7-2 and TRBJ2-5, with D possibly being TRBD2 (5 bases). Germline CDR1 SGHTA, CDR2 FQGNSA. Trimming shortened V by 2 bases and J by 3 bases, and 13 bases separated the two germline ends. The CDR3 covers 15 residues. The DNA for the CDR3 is TGTGCCAGCAGCTTACGGGTTACGGGGAAAGAGACCCAGTACTTC. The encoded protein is CASSLRVTGKETQYF.

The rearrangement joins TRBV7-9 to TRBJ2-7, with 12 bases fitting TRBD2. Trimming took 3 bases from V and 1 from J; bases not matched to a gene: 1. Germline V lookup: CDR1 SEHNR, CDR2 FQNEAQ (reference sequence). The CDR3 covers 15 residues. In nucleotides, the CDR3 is TGTGCCAGCAGCTTCGGACTAGCGGGGTCCTACGAGCAGTACTTC. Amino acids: CASSFGLAGSYEQYF.

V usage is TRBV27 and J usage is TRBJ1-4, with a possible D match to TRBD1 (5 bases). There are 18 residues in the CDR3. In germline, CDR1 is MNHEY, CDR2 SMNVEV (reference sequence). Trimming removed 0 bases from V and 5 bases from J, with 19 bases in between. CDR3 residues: CASSLSGGTRRLNEKLFF. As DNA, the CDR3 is TGTGCCAGCAGTTTATCGGGGGGGACTAGGCGGTTAAATGAAAAACTGTTTTTT.

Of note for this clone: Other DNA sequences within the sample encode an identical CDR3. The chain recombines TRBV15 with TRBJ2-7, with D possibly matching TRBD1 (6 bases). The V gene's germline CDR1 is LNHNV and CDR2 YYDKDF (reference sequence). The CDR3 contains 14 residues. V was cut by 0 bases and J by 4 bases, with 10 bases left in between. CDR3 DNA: TGTGCCACCAGCAGAGACAGGGGTGGTTACGAGCAGTACTTC. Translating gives CATSRDRGGYEQYF. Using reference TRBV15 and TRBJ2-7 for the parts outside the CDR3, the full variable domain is DAMVIQNPRYQVTQFGKPVTLSCSQTLNHNVMYWYQQKSSQAPKLLFHYYDKDFNNEADTPDNFQSRRPNTSFCFLDIRSPGLGDTAMYLCATSRDRGGYEQYFGPGTRLTVT.

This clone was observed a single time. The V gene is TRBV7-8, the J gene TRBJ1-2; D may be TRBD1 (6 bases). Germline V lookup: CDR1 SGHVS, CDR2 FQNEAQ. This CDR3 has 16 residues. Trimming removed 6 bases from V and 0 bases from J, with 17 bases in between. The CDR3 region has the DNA TGTGCCAGCAGTTTGGGGGGGGCGCGTGCTAACTATGGCTACACCTTC. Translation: CASSLGGARANYGYTF.

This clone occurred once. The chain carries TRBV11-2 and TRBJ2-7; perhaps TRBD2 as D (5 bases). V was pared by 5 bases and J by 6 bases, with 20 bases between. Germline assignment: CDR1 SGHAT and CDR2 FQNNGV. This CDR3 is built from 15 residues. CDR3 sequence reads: CASSPELGLTFEQYF. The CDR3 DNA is TGTGCCAGCAGCCCCGAGCTCGGACTTACATTCGAGCAGTACTTC.

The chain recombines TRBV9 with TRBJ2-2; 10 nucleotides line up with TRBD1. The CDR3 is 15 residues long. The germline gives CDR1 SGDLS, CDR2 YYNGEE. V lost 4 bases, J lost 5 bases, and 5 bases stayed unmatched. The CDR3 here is CASSQGQGKTGELFF. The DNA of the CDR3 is TGTGCCAGCAGCCAGGGACAGGGGAAGACCGGGGAGCTGTTTTTT. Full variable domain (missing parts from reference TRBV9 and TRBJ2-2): DSGVTQTPKHLITATGQRVTLRCSPRSGDLSVYWYQQSLDQGLQFLIQYYNGEERAKGNILERFSAQQFPDLHSELNLSSLELGDSALYFCASSQGQGKTGELFFGEGSRLTVL.

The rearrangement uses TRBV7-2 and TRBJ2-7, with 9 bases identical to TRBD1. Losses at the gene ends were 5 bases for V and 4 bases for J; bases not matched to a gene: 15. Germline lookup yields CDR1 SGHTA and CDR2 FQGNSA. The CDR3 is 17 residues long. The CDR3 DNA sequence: TGTGCCAGCAGCAGATACCCTGGGACAGGGTCGGAGTACGAGCAGTACTTC. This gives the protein CASSRYPGTGSEYEQYF.

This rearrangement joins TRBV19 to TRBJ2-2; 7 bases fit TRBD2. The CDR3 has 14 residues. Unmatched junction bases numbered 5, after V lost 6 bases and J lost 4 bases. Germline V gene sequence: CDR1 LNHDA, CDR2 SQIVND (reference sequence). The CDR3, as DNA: TGTGCCAGTAGAATGGCGGGAGCCACCGGGGAGCTGTTTTTT. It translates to CASRMAGATGELFF.